Sequencing of this TCR beta chain was carried out in a study of OX40 agonist ivuxolimab in advanced cancers. Study findings and constraints: Relative to CD4+ cells, CD8+ T cells on average had more expanded clones.

This clone was picked up one time. What it binds is not known. Other nucleotide sequences in the sample specify the same CDR3. Assay: immunoSEQ multiplex PCR; the TCRdb copy retains only in-frame clones and omits some. Seen here are about 82,000 clones, 85% observed once, and the top ten hold approximately 0.2%. Trimming at V came to 1 base and at J to 3 bases, leaving 5 bases not matched to a gene. Germline-derived CDR1 and CDR2 are SGHAT and FQNNGV. The CDR3 is 15 amino acids. Sampled blood was obtained at baseline, cycle 4 day 1, and cycle 7 day 1. The sequence was obtained from an adult with an advanced solid tumor such as melanoma, head and neck, liver or kidney cancer. The V gene is TRBV11-2, the J gene TRBJ1-1, with 7 bases aligning to TRBD1. The sample consisted of CD4+ or CD8+ T cells sorted from blood, taken in a trial of the OX40 agonist ivuxolimab. CDR3 DNA: TGTGCCAGCAGCTTAGTGATCAGGGGGGACACTGAAGCTTTCTTT. Amino acid sequence: CASSLVIRGDTEAFF.